The rows below give T cell receptor beta chains drawn from one sample of a study of tumor-infiltrating lymphocytes in primary liver carcinoma. One entry per CDR3 protein results from TCRdb running MiXCR on the multiplex PCR reads. In the table there are 50,000 to 70,000 distinct CDR3 sequences, less than 75% of which are singletons. Source material: liver tumor tissue from sampling region 2. All receptors derive from a man aged 35 to 55 with primary liver carcinoma and hepatitis B virus infection. The CDR3 runs from the conserved cysteine through the conserved F or W. D genes are given only for firm matches. Size tells how often a clone was seen (once, few, many) or the class of an expanded clone, and some rows leave it out.

v_gene,abundance,d_gene,j_gene,CDR3nt,CDR3aa
TRBV29-1,many,-,TRBJ2-7,TGCAGCGTTGAGAATGGGGACGAGCAGTACTTC,CSVENGDEQYF
TRBV4-1,-,-,TRBJ2-3,TGCGCTAGCAACCAAGTCACAAGGGGGGATACGGAGTATTTT,CASNQVTRGDTEYF
TRBV6-5,-,-,TRBJ1-5,TGTGCCAGCAGATTGGACCAGTATAGCAATCAGCCCCAGCATTTT,CASRLDQYSNQPQHF
TRBV6-1,once,-,TRBJ2-3,TGTGCCAGCAGTTCCCCCGGGACTCCAGTACCCCTATGGGTCCGCGCAGGTACGCGGAATTTT,CASSSPGTPVPLWVRAGTRNF
TRBV28,-,-,TRBJ2-7,TGTGCCAGCAGTTCCCCCTTGGGACGGGTCGGCGAGCGGTACTTC,CASSSPLGRVGERYF
TRBV11-2,once,-,TRBJ2-3,TGTACCAGCAACGCCTGCACAGATACGCAGTATTTT,CTSNACTDTQYF
TRBV29-1,few,TRBD2,TRBJ2-7,TGCAGCGTCGGGACTAGCGGGAGGTCTGGGGAGCAATACTTC,CSVGTSGRSGEQYF
TRBV11-1,-,TRBD1,TRBJ1-2,TGTGCCAGCAGCTTTCGGACAGGGTCGGACTATGACGACACCTTC,CASSFRTGSDYDDTF
TRBV29-1,-,-,TRBJ2-2,TGCAGAGGTTCCCAGGGGTCCGTGGAGCTGTTTTTT,CRGSQGSVELFF
TRBV6-5,few,TRBD1,TRBJ2-5,TGTGCCAGCAGACGGGACAGGGAGACCCAGTACTTC,CASRRDRETQYF
TRBV28,-,-,TRBJ1-1,TGTGCCAGCAGCCTAGTCGGGAGGACTGAAGCTTTCTTT,CASSLVGRTEAFF
TRBV5-4,few,-,TRBJ2-7,TGTGCCAGCAGCGAGGCGGACTGGGCCCCCGAGCAGTACTTC,CASSEADWAPEQYF
TRBV4-2,-,-,TRBJ1-1,TGTGCCAGCAGCCAAGATAGGAATCAGAACACTGAAGCTTTCTTT,CASSQDRNQNTEAFF
TRBV12-3/TRBV12-4,-,-,TRBJ2-2,TGTGCCAGCAGTTTGGGGCCTAGCCCCACCGGGAAGCTCTTTTTT,CASSLGPSPTGKLFF
TRBV19,many,-,TRBJ1-1,TGTGCCAGTAGTCTCTCAGTAAGCCTAAACACTGAAGCTTTCTTT,CASSLSVSLNTEAFF
TRBV29-1,-,TRBD2,TRBJ2-2,TGCAGCGTTGCGGGACTAGCGGCAACGAACACCAGGGAGTTGTTTTTC,CSVAGLAATNTRELFF
TRBV4-1,-,TRBD1,TRBJ1-2,TGCGTCGGCGGCCAAGGGGACAGGAACTATGGCTACACCTTC,CVGGQGDRNYGYTF